The 25 T cell receptor beta chains below were found in one sample sequenced in a study of early T cells in non-severe SARS-CoV-2 infection. TCRdb re-called the 5' RACE reads with MiXCR, one entry per CDR3 protein. The data show more than 60,000 distinct CDR3 sequences, roughly 13% seen once. The sequencing input was whole blood. The receptors here all came from an adult who was a healthcare worker with PCR-confirmed SARS-CoV-2 infection or an uninfected control (not recorded which).

This clonotype was counted at least ten times. The V and J genes are TRBV5-1 and TRBJ1-1; D is ambiguous. V lost 4 bases and J lost 3, with 16 bases in between. The CDR3 extends over 15 amino acids. The germline CDR1 and CDR2 sequences are SGHRS and YFSETQ. The CDR3: CASSEQTGRHTEAFF. The CDR3 DNA is TGCGCCAGCAGCGAACAGACCGGTCGTCACACTGAAGCTTTCTTT.

This chain links TRBV27 with TRBJ1-1; 8 nucleotides line up with TRBD1. The CDR3 contains 15 residues. V shed 5 bases and J 0 bases; nucleotides not matched to a gene: 5. The V gene's germline CDR1 is MNHEY and CDR2 SMNVEV (reference sequence). DNA for the CDR3: TGTGCCAGCAGTCCACTGGGACAGGTGAACACTGAAGCTTTCTTT. It specifies CASSPLGQVNTEAFF.

This chain links TRBV7-8 with TRBJ2-2; tentatively, D is TRBD1 (6 bases). The CDR3 covers 14 residues. V was clipped by 8 bases and J by 4 bases, with 14 bases between them. The germline V gene has CDR1 SGHVS and CDR2 FQNEAQ. Here the CDR3 DNA reads TGTGCCAGCGCTCGCAGGGGAAGCACCGGGGAGCTGTTTTTT. This translates into CASARRGSTGELFF.

The chain joins TRBV2 to TRBJ2-5; 7 positions agree with TRBD1. The CDR3 is 13 amino acids. From germline, CDR1 is SNHLY and CDR2 FYNNEI. The ends lost 6 bases at V and 2 bases at J; junction bases unmatched: 3. CDR3 sequence reads: CASRGQLQETQYF. CDR3 in DNA: TGTGCCAGCAGGGGACAGCTACAAGAGACCCAGTACTTC.

This clonotype was recorded many times. The chain couples TRBV5-1 to TRBJ1-6, with a possible D match to TRBD1 (6 bases). V was shortened by 0 bases and J by 5 bases, with 18 bases between the two germline ends. The CDR3 contains 18 residues. Germline values: CDR1 SGHRS, CDR2 YFSETQ. CDR3 sequence reads: CASSLEQGQTLNNSPLHF. CDR3 sequence (DNA): TGCGCCAGCAGCTTGGAACAGGGCCAGACCCTGAATAATTCACCCCTCCACTTT.

This clonotype was observed a handful of times. The J gene is TRBJ1-2, the V gene TRBV9; D may be TRBD1 (5 bases). The CDR3 loop spans 14 amino acids. V dropped 3 bases and J dropped 4 bases, with 13 bases sitting between them. Germline values: CDR1 SGDLS, CDR2 YYNGEE. For the CDR3, the DNA is TGTGCCAGCAGCGCGGGGGACGCCCGCTATGGCTACACCTTC. Translated, it gives CASSAGDARYGYTF. Combining the CDR3 with reference TRBV9 and TRBJ1-2 gives the whole variable domain DSGVTQTPKHLITATGQRVTLRCSPRSGDLSVYWYQQSLDQGLQFLIQYYNGEERAKGNILERFSAQQFPDLHSELNLSSLELGDSALYFCASSAGDARYGYTFGSGTRLTVV.

This clonotype was detected only a few times. This chain links TRBV10-1 with TRBJ1-3; D unclear. The CDR3 sequence is 12 residues long. Trimming removed 8 bases at V and 0 bases at J, with 5 bases between. The germline V gene encodes CDR1 WNHNN and CDR2 SYGVQD (reference sequence). The DNA for the CDR3 is TGCGCCAGCGGTTCCTCTGGAAACACCATATATTTT. Its protein product is CASGSSGNTIYF.

A note on this clonotype: This may arise from a read error, as a much more abundant clone is one base away. This chain links TRBV28 with TRBJ2-5; perhaps D is TRBD1 or TRBD2 (5 bases each). There are 11 residues in the CDR3. Germline values: CDR1 MDHEN, CDR2 SYDVKM. The CDR3 DNA reads as TGTGCCAGCAGTTCATCGGGACGTTATAACTTC. Its translation: CASSSSGRYNF.

With regard to this clonotype: An end of the junction does not agree with germline; a read error may underlie this. The V call is TRBV11-2, the J call TRBJ2-5, with TRBD1 as a possible D gene (8 bases). The length of the CDR3 is 13 residues. Germline loops: CDR1 SGHAT, CDR2 FQNNGV. The CDR3 loop is CANSLQGGETQYF. As DNA, the CDR3 is TGTGCCAACAGCTTACAGGGGGGGGAGACCCAGTACTTC.

This clonotype was seen only a few times. The rearrangement joins TRBV13 to TRBJ2-7; D perhaps matches TRBD2 (5 bases). Looked up from germline, CDR1 is PRHDT and CDR2 is FYEKMQ (reference sequence). V lost 4 bases to trimming and J lost 4 bases, with 14 bases between them. This CDR3 spans 14 amino acids. This CDR3 is CASSSRGSSYEQYF. The CDR3 DNA sequence: TGTGCCAGCAGCTCCCGGGGTTCCTCATACGAGCAGTACTTC.

The gene calls are TRBV10-3 and TRBJ1-1; 7 bases are shared with TRBD1. J gave up 0 bases and V 6 bases, and 4 bases lay outside the gene matches. Germline assignment: CDR1 ENHRY and CDR2 SYGVKD. The CDR3 runs to 14 residues. CDR3: CAIRRQGMNTEAFF. CDR3 in DNA: TGTGCCATCAGGAGACAGGGAATGAACACTGAAGCTTTCTTT.

In DNA form, the CDR3 reads TGTGCCAGCAGTGATTACGGATACACTGAAGCTTTCTTT. The encoded protein is CASSDYGYTEAFF. The chain combines TRBV6-1 with TRBJ1-1; no reliable D call. V lost 3 bases and J lost 3, with 8 bases in between. Germline CDR1 MNHNS, CDR2 SASEGT. CDR3 length: 13 residues.

This clonotype was observed a few times. V gene TRBV6-5 combines with J gene TRBJ2-5; 10 bases are a match to TRBD2. This CDR3 spans 18 amino acids. Looked up from germline, CDR1 is MNHEY and CDR2 is SVGAGI. The V and J ends lost 5 bases and 5 bases, in that order; junction bases with no gene match: 17. The chain's CDR3 is CASSARTSGLPSMETQYF. DNA for the CDR3: TGTGCCAGCAGTGCCAGGACTAGCGGACTCCCTTCAATGGAGACCCAGTACTTC.

This chain connects TRBV12-3 or TRBV12-4 to TRBJ2-4; tentatively, D is TRBD1 or TRBD2 (5 bases each). Trimming took 2 bases from V and 7 from J, leaving 27 bases between them. This CDR3 comprises 19 residues. CDR3 amino acids: CASSLIWFLGQEGENIQYF. CDR3 DNA: TGTGCCAGCAGTTTAATTTGGTTTTTGGGCCAAGAAGGGGAGAACATTCAGTACTTC.

This clonotype was seen repeatedly, ten times or more. The CDR3 bases are TGTGCCAGCAGTTTTCGGCTAGCGGGAGGTCCGCAGTATTTT. Protein: CASSFRLAGGPQYF. This chain connects TRBV12-3 or TRBV12-4 to TRBJ2-3; 11 bases align to TRBD2. Germline trimming cut 3 bases from V and 10 bases from J; bases unmatched to any gene: 6. The CDR3 has 14 residues.

Worth noting for this clonotype: The junction and the germline gene differ at one end; a read error may be behind it. The chain combines TRBV28 with TRBJ2-1; 10 bases line up with TRBD2. This CDR3 is 15 amino acids long. Germline lookup yields CDR1 MDHEN and CDR2 SYDVKM. DNA for the CDR3: TGTGCCAGCAGTTTACTAGCGGGGGTTTACAGTGAGCAGTTCTTC. It translates to CASSLLAGVYSEQFF.

This rearrangement joins TRBV2 to TRBJ1-5; the D is unclear. Germline V gives CDR1 SNHLY, CDR2 FYNNEI. This CDR3 has 13 residues. Between the trimmed V and J ends, which lost 3 bases and 4 bases, there was a span of 7 bases. The CDR3 loop is CASSEAENQPQHF. The DNA of the CDR3 is TGTGCCAGCAGTGAGGCAGAGAATCAGCCCCAGCATTTT. Looking up the rest from reference TRBV2 and TRBJ1-5 gives the full variable domain: EPEVTQTPSHQVTQMGQEVILRCVPISNHLYFYWYRQILGQKVEFLVSFYNNEISEKSEIFDDQFSVERPDGSNFTLKIRSTKLEDSAMYFCASSEAENQPQHFGDGTRLSIL.

The chain combines TRBV10-3 with TRBJ2-5; maybe TRBD2 (5 bases). Germline loops: CDR1 ENHRY, CDR2 SYGVKD. The CDR3 contains 13 residues. The ends were cut back, 9 bases at V and 5 bases at J, with 16 bases in the middle. The CDR3 nucleotides read TGTGCCATAGGTCGCGGGCTTCGTGAGACCCAGTACTTC. This translates into CAIGRGLRETQYF.

The sample holds many counts of this clonotype. This CDR3 is CASSLVGQGGRSEAFF. Written as DNA, the CDR3 is TGTGCCAGCAGCTTAGTGGGACAGGGGGGTAGGTCTGAAGCTTTCTTT. The rearrangement uses TRBV7-2 and TRBJ1-1; 11 bases agree with TRBD1. CDR3 size: 16 residues. V shed 1 base and J 6 bases; nucleotides not matched to a gene: 7. Germline V lookup: CDR1 SGHTA, CDR2 FQGNSA.

V gene TRBV10-3 combines with J gene TRBJ2-7; 9 bases align to TRBD1. CDR1 is ENHRY, CDR2 SYGVKD, per germline. The CDR3 is 15 amino acids. V gave up 10 bases and J gave up 2 bases; unmatched junction bases: 12. The CDR3 DNA reads TGTGCCACTAACCCGGGACAGGGTATTACCTACGAGCAGTACTTC. Protein sequence: CATNPGQGITYEQYF.

This clonotype was seen only a few times. The genes are TRBV21-1 and TRBJ2-7; the table's D call, TRBD2, was not checked against the DNA. TRBV21-1 is reported as a pseudogene. This CDR3 has 16 residues. DNA of the CDR3: TGTGCCAGCAGCAAGGGGGGGACTAGCGGGACCTACGAGCAGTACTTC. Its translation is CASSKGGTSGTYEQYF.

The V gene is TRBV28, the J gene TRBJ2-1; D perhaps matches TRBD1 (5 bases). CDR1 is MDHEN and CDR2 is SYDVKM in the germline V gene. V dropped 3 bases and J dropped 4 bases, with 19 bases sitting between them. This CDR3 spans 17 amino acids. The CDR3 loop is CASSFQGAPSPYNEQFF. The CDR3 DNA reads TGTGCCAGCAGTTTTCAAGGGGCCCCCTCCCCTTACAATGAGCAGTTCTTC.

The gene calls are TRBV29-1 and TRBJ1-2, with unresolved D. Germline V gives CDR1 SQVTM, CDR2 ANQGSEA. The CDR3 is made up of 9 amino acids. Trimming took off 2 bases at V and 7 bases at J, with 2 bases between the two ends. The CDR3 sequence: CSVESGYTF. CDR3 nucleotides: TGCAGCGTTGAAAGTGGCTACACCTTC.

Only a few counts were recorded for this clonotype. This chain links TRBV29-1 with TRBJ1-1; D call uncertain. Between the trimmed V and J ends, which lost 2 bases and 1 base, there was a span of 5 bases. The CDR3 is 12 residues long. Germline V gene data show CDR1 as SQVTM and CDR2 as ANQGSEA. The CDR3 sequence is CSVEWANTEAFF. In nucleotides, the CDR3 is TGCAGCGTTGAATGGGCGAACACTGAAGCTTTCTTT.

This clonotype was seen repeatedly, ten times or more. The V gene is TRBV28, the J gene TRBJ2-3, with D tentatively TRBD2 (8 bases). The length of the CDR3 is 15 residues. V lost 5 bases, J lost 4 bases, and 16 bases lay in between. CDR1 and CDR2 (germline): MDHEN, SYDVKM. CDR3 residues: CASSPGGQGADTQYF. As DNA, the CDR3 is TGTGCCAGCAGTCCGGGGGGGCAGGGGGCAGATACGCAGTATTTT.